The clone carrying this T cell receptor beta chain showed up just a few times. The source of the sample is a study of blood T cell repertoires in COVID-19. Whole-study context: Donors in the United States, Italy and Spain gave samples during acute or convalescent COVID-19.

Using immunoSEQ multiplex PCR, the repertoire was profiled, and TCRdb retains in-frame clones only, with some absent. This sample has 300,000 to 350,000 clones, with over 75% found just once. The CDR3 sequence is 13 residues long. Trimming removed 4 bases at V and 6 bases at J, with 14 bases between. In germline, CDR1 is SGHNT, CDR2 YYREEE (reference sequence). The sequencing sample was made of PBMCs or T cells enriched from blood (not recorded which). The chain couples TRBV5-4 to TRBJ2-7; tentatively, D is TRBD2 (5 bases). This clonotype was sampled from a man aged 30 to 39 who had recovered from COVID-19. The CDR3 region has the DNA TGTGCCAGCAGCCCGGAGCTTCGGGGCGAGCAGTACTTC. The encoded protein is CASSPELRGEQYF.